One sample yielded the 10 T cell receptor beta chains listed below, sequenced in a study of blood T cell repertoires in COVID-19 (dated by TCRdb to 2019 to 2021). Library method: the immunoSEQ multiplex PCR assay. Not all clones reach the TCRdb copy of this immuneACCESS table, which keeps in-frame sequences only. Checked studies attribute under half of the gap to unresolved V genes and leave the rest unexplained. The sample yields hundreds of thousands of clones; roughly 80% were counted once. The top ten clonotypes cover 7.9% of the sample. The specimen sequenced was peripheral blood. The receptors come from a woman over 75 with acute or convalescent COVID-19.

There are a few counts of this clone. The chain carries TRBV19 and TRBJ2-7, with a tentative D call TRBD1 (7 bases). The germline CDR1 and CDR2 sequences are LNHDA and SQIVND (reference sequence). This CDR3 has 13 residues. With 4 bases removed from V and 3 bases from J, the gap between germline ends came to 10 bases. The CDR3 region has the DNA TGTGCCAGTAGTAACCAGGGGGGCTACGAGCAGTACTTC. Residues: CASSNQGGYEQYF. Filled out from reference TRBV19 and TRBJ2-7, the complete variable domain reads DGGITQSPKYLFRKEGQNVTLSCEQNLNHDAMYWYRQDPGQGLRLIYYSQIVNDFQKGDIAEGYSVSREKKESFPLTVTSAQKNPTAFYLCASSNQGGYEQYFGPGTRLTVT.

This clone has ten or more counts. The chain has TRBV5-1 and TRBJ2-5; 11 bases agree with TRBD2. V dropped 2 bases and J dropped 4; count of bases not matched to a gene: 1. Germline CDR1 is SGHRS and CDR2 is YFSETQ. The CDR3 has 14 amino acids. For the CDR3, the DNA is TGCGCCAGCAGCTTTAGCGGGGGGGCAGAGACCCAGTACTTC. It codes for CASSFSGGAETQYF.

This chain uses TRBV19 with TRBJ2-1; D not certain. The CDR3 is 13 amino acids. V lost 3 bases, J lost 9 bases, and 12 bases lay in between. Germline V gene data show CDR1 as LNHDA and CDR2 as SQIVND (reference sequence). Written as DNA, the CDR3 is TGTGCCAGTAGTATCGGTGGTGAGAGTGAGCAGTTCTTC. The encoded protein is CASSIGGESEQFF.

The J gene is TRBJ2-7, the V gene TRBV13; tentatively, D is TRBD1 (6 bases). Germline V gene data show CDR1 as PRHDT and CDR2 as FYEKMQ (reference sequence). The CDR3 length is 14 residues. Trimming pared 4 bases from V and 3 bases from J, leaving 13 bases between. The CDR3: CASSSTGRGYEQYF. The CDR3 region has the DNA TGTGCCAGCAGCTCGACAGGTCGCGGCTACGAGCAGTACTTC.

In its sample, this clone was seen once. This chain connects TRBV12-3 or TRBV12-4 to TRBJ2-7; D is possibly TRBD1 (6 bases). This CDR3 region has 13 residues. Trimming took off 6 bases at V and 5 bases at J, with 14 bases between the two ends. The CDR3 spells CASSRDNSDEQYF. In nucleotides, the CDR3 is TGTGCCAGCAGCCGGGACAATTCTGACGAGCAGTACTTC.

The chain couples TRBV7-7 to TRBJ2-1; possible D gene TRBD2, 5 bases. Germline-derived CDR1 and CDR2 are SSHAT and FNYEAQ (reference sequence). The CDR3 spans 15 residues. The V end lost 5 bases, the J end lost 7 bases, and 18 bases lay between the germline ends. The CDR3 reads CASSELPEGLNEQFF. The DNA of the CDR3 is TGTGCCAGCAGCGAACTCCCCGAGGGTCTAAATGAGCAGTTCTTC.

This sequence joins TRBV4-2 and TRBJ2-3; D is possibly TRBD1 (6 bases). Trimming pared 0 bases from V and 4 bases from J, leaving 8 bases between. Looked up from germline, CDR1 is LGHNA and CDR2 is YNFKEQ. The CDR3 contains 14 residues. CDR3 sequence: CASSQDRGSDTQYF. The DNA for the CDR3 is TGTGCCAGCAGCCAAGACAGGGGATCAGATACGCAGTATTTT.

The gene calls are TRBV7-3 and TRBJ2-1; 16 bases align to TRBD2. The CDR3 is 20 amino acids. The germline CDR1 and CDR2 sequences are SGHTA and FQGTGA. Germline trimming cut 1 base from V and 0 bases from J; bases unmatched to any gene: 6. The CDR3 here is CASSLRGTSGRASSYNEQFF. CDR3 coding DNA: TGTGCCAGCAGCTTAAGAGGGACTAGCGGGAGGGCTAGCTCCTACAATGAGCAGTTCTTC.

The V gene is TRBV5-1, the J gene TRBJ1-2; tentative D call: TRBD1 (6 bases). V shed 2 bases and J shed 3 bases, with 17 bases lying between them. This CDR3 is built from 16 residues. Looked up from germline, CDR1 is SGHRS and CDR2 is YFSETQ. The CDR3 nucleotides are TGCGCCAGCAGCTTAGAAACAGGGCGGGGGGACTATGGCTACACCTTC. Translation gives CASSLETGRGDYGYTF.

The chain uses TRBV28 and TRBJ1-6; possibly TRBD1 for D (5 bases). The germline gives CDR1 MDHEN, CDR2 SYDVKM. The CDR3 totals 15 residues. Trimming removed 10 bases from V and 5 bases from J, with 18 bases in between. The CDR3 nucleotides are TGTGCCACCTTGGTCCGGGGGGGGGATAATTCACCCCTCCACTTT. Translation gives CATLVRGGDNSPLHF. The complete variable domain, with remaining parts taken from reference TRBV28 and TRBJ1-6, reads DVKVTQSSRYLVKRTGEKVFLECVQDMDHENMFWYRQDPGLGLRLIYFSYDVKMKEKGDIPEGYSVSREKKERFSLILESASTNQTSMYLCATLVRGGDNSPLHFGNGTRLTVT.